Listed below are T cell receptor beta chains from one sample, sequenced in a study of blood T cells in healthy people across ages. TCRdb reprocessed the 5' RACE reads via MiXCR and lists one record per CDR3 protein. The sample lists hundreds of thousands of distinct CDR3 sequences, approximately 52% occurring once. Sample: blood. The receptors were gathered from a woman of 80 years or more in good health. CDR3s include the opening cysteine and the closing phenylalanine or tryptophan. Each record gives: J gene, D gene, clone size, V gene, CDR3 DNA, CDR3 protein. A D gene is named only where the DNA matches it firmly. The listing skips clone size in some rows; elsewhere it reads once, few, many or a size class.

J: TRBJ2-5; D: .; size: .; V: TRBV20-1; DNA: TGCAGTGCCCAAAAGGGGGGAGGCGTCCGTGAGACCCAGTACTTC; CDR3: CSAQKGGGVRETQYF
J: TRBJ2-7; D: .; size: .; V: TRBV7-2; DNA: TGTGCCAGCAGCCCCCGACGGACTCCCCAGAACCCTGAGCAGTACTTC; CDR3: CASSPRRTPQNPEQYF
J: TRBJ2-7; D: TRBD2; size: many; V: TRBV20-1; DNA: TGCAGTGCTAAGTTCGGGACTAGCGGACCTGGGTACTTC; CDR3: CSAKFGTSGPGYF
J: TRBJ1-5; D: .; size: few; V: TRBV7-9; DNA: TGTGCCAGCAGCCCAGGACATTCTAGCAATCAGCCCCAGCATTTT; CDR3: CASSPGHSSNQPQHF
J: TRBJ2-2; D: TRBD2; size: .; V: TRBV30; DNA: TGTGCCTCCCGACTAGCTGCCGGGGAGCTGTTTTTT; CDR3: CASRLAAGELFF
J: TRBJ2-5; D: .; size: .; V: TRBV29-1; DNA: TGCAGCGTTGTGGGGCAGGCTATGGAGACCCAGTACTTC; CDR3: CSVVGQAMETQYF
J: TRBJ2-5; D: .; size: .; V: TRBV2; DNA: TGTGCCAGTAGAACGGACAGTCAAGAGACCCAGTACTTC; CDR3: CASRTDSQETQYF
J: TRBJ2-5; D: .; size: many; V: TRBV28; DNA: TGTGCCAGCAGTTCCACGCGGACAAATTACCAAGAGACCCAGTACTTC; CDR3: CASSSTRTNYQETQYF
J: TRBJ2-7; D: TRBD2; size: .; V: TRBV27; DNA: TGTGCCAGCAGCCTCGTCCCTAGCGGAATCTCCGAGCAGTACTTC; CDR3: CASSLVPSGISEQYF
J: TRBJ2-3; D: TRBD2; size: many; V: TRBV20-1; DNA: TGCAGTGCCAGGACTAGCGGGGGACTCCGAGGAGATACGCAGTATTTT; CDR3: CSARTSGGLRGDTQYF
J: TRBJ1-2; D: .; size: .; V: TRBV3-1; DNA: TGTGCCAGCAGCCAGGATTTCTATGGCTACACCTTC; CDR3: CASSQDFYGYTF
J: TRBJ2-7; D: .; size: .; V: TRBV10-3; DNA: TGTGCCATCAGTGAGGCCCAGGGGTTTGACGAGCAGTACTTC; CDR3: CAISEAQGFDEQYF
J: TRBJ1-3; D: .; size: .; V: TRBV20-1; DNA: TGCAGTGCTAGAGATGGGCGCCTAGGCAGAAACACCATATATTTT; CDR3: CSARDGRLGRNTIYF
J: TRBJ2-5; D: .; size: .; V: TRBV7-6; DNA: TGTGCCAGCAGCTTAGGTGGGGGGTCATCAACCCAGTACTTC; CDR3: CASSLGGGSSTQYF
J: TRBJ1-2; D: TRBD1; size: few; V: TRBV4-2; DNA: TGTGCCAGCAGCCCGCAGATGGGACAGGCCTATGGCTACACCTTC; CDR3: CASSPQMGQAYGYTF
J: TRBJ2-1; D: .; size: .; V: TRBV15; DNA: TGTGCCACCAGCCGCCGGCCCCTTGAGTATGAGCAGTTCTTC; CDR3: CATSRRPLEYEQFF
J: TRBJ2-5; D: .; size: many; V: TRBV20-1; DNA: TGCAGTGGATCCTTGGCCTTAGGGGGAGGGGCCAAGACCCAGTACTTC; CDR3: CSGSLALGGGAKTQYF
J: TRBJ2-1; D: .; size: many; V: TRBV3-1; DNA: TGTGCCAGCAGCCAAGATCTGGGGGGCGGGTTCAATGAGCAGTTCTTC; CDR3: CASSQDLGGGFNEQFF
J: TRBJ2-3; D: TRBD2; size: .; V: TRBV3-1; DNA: TGTGCCAGCAGCCAAGACGGGCTAGCGGCTAGCACAGATACGCAGTATTTT; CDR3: CASSQDGLAASTDTQYF
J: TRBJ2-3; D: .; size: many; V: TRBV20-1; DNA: TGCAGTGCTAGTTTAGATACGCAGTATTTT; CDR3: CSASLDTQYF
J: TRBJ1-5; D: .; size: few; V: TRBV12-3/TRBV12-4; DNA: TGTGCCAGCAGCCCTAGATGGAGCAATCAGCCCCAGCATTTT; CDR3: CASSPRWSNQPQHF
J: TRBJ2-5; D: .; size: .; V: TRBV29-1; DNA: TGCAGCGTTGAAGGTGACTTACAAGAGACCCAGTACTTC; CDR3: CSVEGDLQETQYF
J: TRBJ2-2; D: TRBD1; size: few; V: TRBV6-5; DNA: TGTGCCAGCAGTCACAGGGGGAACACCGGGGAGCTGTTTTTT; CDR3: CASSHRGNTGELFF
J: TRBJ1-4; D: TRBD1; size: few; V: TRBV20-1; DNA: TGCAGTGCTCCCGGACAGGGCCCTGGGACTAATGAAAAACTGTTTTTT; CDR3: CSAPGQGPGTNEKLFF
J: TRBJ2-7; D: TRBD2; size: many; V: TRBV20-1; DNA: TGCAGTGCGCCCCGACTAGCGGGTAGATCCTACGAGCAGTACTTC; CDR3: CSAPRLAGRSYEQYF
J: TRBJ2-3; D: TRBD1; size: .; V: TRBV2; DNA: TGTGCCAGCAGTGGGACAGGGACAGCTACGCAGTATTTT; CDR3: CASSGTGTATQYF
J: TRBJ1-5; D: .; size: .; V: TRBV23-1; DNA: TGCGCCAGCAGGGCCCTCAATCAGCCCCAGCATTTT; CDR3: CASRALNQPQHF
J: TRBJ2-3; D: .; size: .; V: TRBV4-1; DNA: TGCGCCAGCAGCCAAGAAGGGGTCCGGGGGGATACGCAGTATTTT; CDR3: CASSQEGVRGDTQYF